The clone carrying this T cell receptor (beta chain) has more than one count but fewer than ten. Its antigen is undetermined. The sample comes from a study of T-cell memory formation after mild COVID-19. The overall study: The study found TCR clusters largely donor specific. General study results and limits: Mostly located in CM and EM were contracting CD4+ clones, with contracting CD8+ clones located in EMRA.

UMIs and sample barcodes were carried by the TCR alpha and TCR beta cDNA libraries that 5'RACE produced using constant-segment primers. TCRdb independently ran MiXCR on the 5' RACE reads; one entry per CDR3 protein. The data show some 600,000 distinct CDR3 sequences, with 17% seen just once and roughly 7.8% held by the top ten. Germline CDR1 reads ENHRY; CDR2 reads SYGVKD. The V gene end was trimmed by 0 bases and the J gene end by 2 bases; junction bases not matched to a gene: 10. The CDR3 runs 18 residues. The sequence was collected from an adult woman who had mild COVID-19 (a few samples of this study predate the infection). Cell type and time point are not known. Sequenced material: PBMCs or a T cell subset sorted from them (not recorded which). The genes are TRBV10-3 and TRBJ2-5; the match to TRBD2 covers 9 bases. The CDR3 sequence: CAISESRGSGGRQETQYF. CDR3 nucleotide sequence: TGTGCCATCAGTGAGTCACGGGGTAGCGGGGGCCGGCAAGAGACCCAGTACTTC.